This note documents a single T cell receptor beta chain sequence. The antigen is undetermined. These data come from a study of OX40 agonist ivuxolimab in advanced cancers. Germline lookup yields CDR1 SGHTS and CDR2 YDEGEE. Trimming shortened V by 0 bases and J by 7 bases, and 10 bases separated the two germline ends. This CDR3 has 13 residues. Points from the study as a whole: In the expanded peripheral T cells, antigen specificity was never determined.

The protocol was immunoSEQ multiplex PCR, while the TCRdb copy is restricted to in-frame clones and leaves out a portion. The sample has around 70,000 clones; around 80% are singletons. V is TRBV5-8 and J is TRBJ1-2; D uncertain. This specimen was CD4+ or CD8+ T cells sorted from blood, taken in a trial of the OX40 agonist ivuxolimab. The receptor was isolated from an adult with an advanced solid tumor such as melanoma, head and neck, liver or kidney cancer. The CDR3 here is CASSLEGLRGYTF. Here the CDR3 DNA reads TGTGCCAGCAGCTTGGAAGGACTCCGTGGCTACACCTTC.